This TCR beta chain was observed in a study of T cells in Graves' hyperthyroidism and ophthalmopathy. This CDR3 has 13 amino acids. Trimming took 7 bases from V and 4 from J, leaving 13 bases between them. The V gene's germline CDR1 is LNHDA and CDR2 SQIVND (reference sequence). Whole-study results and caveats: In the blood, most expanded thyroid clonotypes above 0.001 appeared as well. Ophthalmopathy was identified by the model a median about 6.8 months ahead of onset.

The CDR3 regions of TCR beta were amplified from RNA transcripts. Researchers ran a first-round RT-PCR on the TCR CDR3 using the HTBI primer set. TCRdb reanalysed the multiplex PCR reads using MiXCR and keeps one entry per CDR3 protein. The sample has hundreds of thousands of distinct CDR3 sequences; 38% are singletons. There are many counts of this clonotype. Its target is not known. The rearrangement joins TRBV19 to TRBJ1-2; unclear D gene. This receptor was taken from a man aged 18 to 30 with Graves' hyperthyroidism. The sample comprised blood. This CDR3 is CASTLLGRYGYTF. CDR3 DNA: TGTGCCAGTACCCTTCTCGGCCGCTATGGCTACACCTTC.